These 30 T cell receptor beta chains came from one sample sequenced in a study of cytomegalovirus exposure and HLA in healthy donors. The primer mix had 60 Vbeta and 13 Jbeta primers. Repertoires were generated with immunoSEQ multiplex PCR, while TCRdb's copy carries only in-frame clones and drops some. The sample shows about 110,000 clones, around four fifths of them seen only once. Sequencing used PBMCs. These receptors were obtained from a middle-aged woman in good health and CMV-seropositive.

This clone was recorded only once. CDR3 protein: CASIAQGTTEAFF. CDR3 DNA: TGTGCCAGTATCGCACAGGGTACCACTGAAGCTTTCTTT. J is TRBJ1-1 and V is TRBV19, with D possibly being TRBD1 (6 bases). CDR1 and CDR2 (germline): LNHDA, SQIVND (reference sequence). V lost 7 bases, J lost 4 bases, and 13 bases lay in between. CDR3 size: 13 residues.

V usage is TRBV4-1 and J usage is TRBJ2-5, with D possibly TRBD2 on 5 matching bases. This CDR3 has 16 residues. CDR1 MGHRA and CDR2 YSYEKL come from the germline V gene. The V end lost 1 base, the J end lost 7 bases, and 19 bases lay between the germline ends. CDR3 nucleotide sequence: TGCGCCAGCAGCCAAGTATTAAAGCGGACGGAGCGGACCCAGTACTTC. Its translation is CASSQVLKRTERTQYF.

The genes are TRBV5-1 and TRBJ2-1; 7 positions match TRBD2. This CDR3 contains 16 residues. Germline trimming cut 3 bases from V and 3 bases from J; bases unmatched to any gene: 9. The germline gives CDR1 SGHRS, CDR2 YFSETQ. CDR3 DNA sequence: TGCGCCAGCAGCTCCGACCTAGCGGCAGACTACAATGAGCAGTTCTTC. Encoded protein: CASSSDLAADYNEQFF.

The table lists this clone with a few counts. This chain connects TRBV29-1 to TRBJ2-3; the match to TRBD1 covers 9 bases. With V trimmed by 7 bases and J by 3 bases, 2 bases remained unmatched. The CDR3 totals 12 residues. Per germline, CDR1 SQVTM and CDR2 ANQGSEA. CDR3 amino acids: CSGTGATDTQYF. In DNA form, the CDR3 reads TGCAGCGGGACAGGGGCGACAGATACGCAGTATTTT.

The sample holds one count of this clone. The genes are TRBV18 and TRBJ2-1, with 7 bases matching TRBD2. This CDR3 has 16 amino acids. Losses at the gene ends were 6 bases for V and 6 bases for J; bases not matched to a gene: 14. Germline V gives CDR1 KGHSH, CDR2 LQKENI. The CDR3 nucleotides are TGTGCCAGCTCGCTATCTAGCGGTTGGGCGGGCAATGAGCAGTTCTTC. Protein: CASSLSSGWAGNEQFF.

This chain uses TRBV18 with TRBJ1-2; perhaps TRBD1 as D (6 bases). With 3 bases removed from V and 8 bases from J, the gap between germline ends came to 13 bases. Germline CDR1 reads KGHSH; CDR2 reads LQKENI. CDR3 length equals 13 residues. As DNA, the CDR3 is TGTGCCAGCTCACCGAGTTCCCAGGGGGGCTACACCTTC. It specifies CASSPSSQGGYTF.

This clone was recorded a few times. The chain couples TRBV28 to TRBJ1-2; D is unclear. The CDR3 sequence is 16 residues long. The germline gives CDR1 MDHEN, CDR2 SYDVKM. V lost 3 bases, J lost 7 bases, and 21 bases lay in between. The CDR3 is CASSFGRGGRLFGYTF. The CDR3 coding sequence is TGTGCCAGCAGTTTCGGACGTGGAGGGCGTCTGTTTGGCTACACCTTC.

This clone was seen more than once but under ten times. V gene TRBV2 combines with J gene TRBJ2-5; 7 bases are a match to TRBD1. The CDR3 totals 12 residues. CDR1 is SNHLY and CDR2 is FYNNEI in the germline V gene. J gave up 7 bases and V 4 bases, and 3 bases lay outside the gene matches. Here the CDR3 reads CASSVPGGTQYF. CDR3 sequence (DNA): TGTGCCAGCAGTGTTCCAGGGGGGACCCAGTACTTC.

The CDR3 DNA reads as TGTGCTAGTGGTTTGGGTCTCCTCAATTCACCCCTCCACTTT. This translates into CASGLGLLNSPLHF. The genes are TRBV12-5 and TRBJ1-6; D gene unclear. Germline lookup yields CDR1 LGHNT and CDR2 FRNRAP. This CDR3 contains 14 residues. V dropped 1 base and J dropped 7 bases, with 8 bases sitting between them.

This clone came up a few times. The rearrangement uses TRBV15 and TRBJ1-5, with TRBD1 as a possible D gene (5 bases). This CDR3 has 14 amino acids. Trimming removed 0 bases from V and 12 bases from J, with 15 bases in between. Germline loops: CDR1 LNHNV, CDR2 YYDKDF (reference sequence). CDR3 amino acids: CATSRDQTVGLQHF. The CDR3 bases are TGTGCCACCAGCAGAGATCAGACAGTGGGACTCCAGCATTTT. The full variable domain, its missing parts supplied by reference TRBV15 and TRBJ1-5, is DAMVIQNPRYQVTQFGKPVTLSCSQTLNHNVMYWYQQKSSQAPKLLFHYYDKDFNNEADTPDNFQSRRPNTSFCFLDIRSPGLGDTAMYLCATSRDQTVGLQHFGDGTRLSIL.

The chain combines TRBV10-3 with TRBJ2-7; TRBD1 matches 11 bases. The CDR3 has 15 residues. From germline, CDR1 is ENHRY and CDR2 SYGVKD. With V trimmed by 8 bases and J by 3 bases, 9 bases remained unmatched. For the CDR3, the DNA is TGTGCCATCCGGGCGGGACAGGGGGGGATCTACGAGCAGTACTTC. It translates to CAIRAGQGGIYEQYF.

The rearrangement uses TRBV5-1 and TRBJ1-4; D gene uncertain. Germline V gives CDR1 SGHRS, CDR2 YFSETQ. The germline V and J ends were trimmed by 0 bases and 3 bases, with 6 bases remaining between them. The CDR3 contains 14 residues. The CDR3, as DNA: TGCGCCAGCAGCTTGGGGGCAGCTAATGAAAAACTGTTTTTT. Its protein product is CASSLGAANEKLFF. Variable domain in full (rest from reference TRBV5-1 and TRBJ1-4): KAGVTQTPRYLIKTRGQQVTLSCSPISGHRSVSWYQQTPGQGLQFLFEYFSETQRNKGNFPGRFSGRQFSNSRSEMNVSTLELGDSALYLCASSLGAANEKLFFGSGTQLSVL.

The chain employs TRBV5-1 and TRBJ2-3; 7 bases align to TRBD1. The germline gives CDR1 SGHRS, CDR2 YFSETQ. V was pared by 3 bases and J by 1 base, with 11 bases of the junction left unmatched. This CDR3 has 17 amino acids. CDR3 in amino acids: CASSSTAQGTGTDTQYF. The CDR3 bases are TGCGCCAGCAGCTCGACTGCGCAGGGGACAGGCACAGATACGCAGTATTTT.

The rearrangement joins TRBV2 to TRBJ2-7; TRBD1 matches 7 bases. V shed 4 bases, J shed 2 bases, and the junction held 5 bases outside the gene matches. This CDR3 is 14 amino acids long. CDR1 SNHLY and CDR2 FYNNEI come from the germline V gene. The CDR3 DNA reads TGTGCCAGCAGTGGACAGGGTCAGACCTACGAGCAGTACTTC. Encoded protein: CASSGQGQTYEQYF.

This chain connects TRBV29-1 to TRBJ2-7; 11 bases line up with TRBD1. Trimming at V came to 7 bases and at J to 5 bases, leaving 16 bases not matched to a gene. Germline V gene lookup returns CDR1 SQVTM and CDR2 ANQGSEA. CDR3 length: 16 amino acids. The CDR3, as DNA: TGCAGCGCCAGGACAGGGGGCCCCACCTACGCTGACGAGCAGTACTTC. The encoded protein is CSARTGGPTYADEQYF.

The chain employs TRBV7-2 and TRBJ2-7, with 7 positions matching TRBD1. CDR3 length: 14 residues. Germline V CDR1 and CDR2: SGHTA, FQGNSA. Losses at the gene ends were 1 base for V and 4 bases for J; bases not matched to a gene: 4. The CDR3 DNA reads TGTGCCAGCAGCTTAGGAGGCAGGGGGTACGAGCAGTACTTC. This sequence encodes CASSLGGRGYEQYF.

The chain joins TRBV28 to TRBJ2-1; 8 positions match TRBD2. CDR1 is MDHEN and CDR2 is SYDVKM in the germline V gene. The V segment lost 3 bases and the J segment 2 bases; nucleotides outside the gene matches: 9. CDR3 length equals 17 residues. The DNA of the CDR3 is TGTGCCAGCAGTTTGATCGGGGGGGGCGACGCCTACAATGAGCAGTTCTTC. Its protein is CASSLIGGGDAYNEQFF.

The J gene is TRBJ2-3, the V gene TRBV7-9, with a weak D call TRBD1 (6 bases). Germline loops: CDR1 SEHNR, CDR2 FQNEAQ (reference sequence). Deletions cut 2 bases from V and 4 bases from J, with 16 bases between. The CDR3 loop spans 16 amino acids. The chain's CDR3 is CASSLPTQGSADTQYF. The CDR3 DNA follows: TGTGCCAGCAGCTTACCCACACAGGGTTCAGCAGATACGCAGTATTTT.

The V call is TRBV6-5, the J call TRBJ2-5, with D possibly being TRBD2 (5 bases). The CDR3 loop spans 16 amino acids. Trimming removed 0 bases from V and 5 bases from J, with 16 bases in between. CDR1 is MNHEY, CDR2 SVGAGI, per germline. The CDR3 coding sequence is TGTGCCAGCAGTTACTCGATGGGGATGTCGGGGGAGACCCAGTACTTC. Its translation is CASSYSMGMSGETQYF.

The chain combines TRBV5-1 with TRBJ2-3; TRBD2 might be the D (6 bases). Germline CDR1 SGHRS, CDR2 YFSETQ. V was shortened by 0 bases and J by 2 bases, with 19 bases between the two germline ends. The CDR3 has 18 residues. In DNA form, the CDR3 reads TGCGCCAGCAGCTTGGAGGGGTTGGGCGCGGGGCCCACAGATACGCAGTATTTT. Protein: CASSLEGLGAGPTDTQYF.

V is TRBV21-1 and J is TRBJ2-1; TRBD2, the table's D call, was not compared with the DNA. TRBV21-1 is recorded as a pseudogene. The CDR3 is 14 residues long. CDR3 sequence reads: CASSNSPEFKARFF. The CDR3 bases are TGTGCCAGCAGCAACTCGCCGGAGTTCAAGGCAAGGTTCTTC.

The gene calls are TRBV14 and TRBJ1-5; tentative D call: TRBD1 (5 bases). V lost 2 bases and J lost 4, with 12 bases in between. Per the germline V gene, CDR1 is SGHDN and CDR2 is FVKESK. The CDR3 runs to 15 residues. The CDR3 protein is CASSQSQGRNQPQHF. The CDR3 coding sequence is TGTGCCAGCAGCCAAAGCCAGGGAAGAAATCAGCCCCAGCATTTT.

This chain joins TRBV5-1 and TRBJ1-4, with D uncertain. CDR1 and CDR2 from the germline V gene are SGHRS and YFSETQ. This CDR3 has 14 amino acids. V shed 3 bases and J shed 7 bases, with 13 bases lying between them. CDR3 sequence (DNA): TGCGCCAGCAGCTCCTCCGGGGAAATTGAAAAACTGTTTTTT. Protein sequence: CASSSSGEIEKLFF.

The chain uses TRBV5-1 and TRBJ1-5; no reliable D call. Trimming pared 5 bases from V and 0 bases from J, leaving 12 bases between. This CDR3 has 15 residues. Germline loops: CDR1 SGHRS, CDR2 YFSETQ. The CDR3 loop reads CASRRSEDSNQPQHF. Written as DNA, the CDR3 is TGCGCCAGCAGACGGTCAGAGGATAGCAATCAGCCCCAGCATTTT.

The chain carries TRBV28 and TRBJ2-1, with 11 nucleotides matching TRBD1. The trim removed 6 bases at V and 6 bases at J, leaving 10 bases unmatched. Germline CDR1 MDHEN, CDR2 SYDVKM. The CDR3 sequence is 16 residues long. CDR3 residues: CASRDLSGTGGNEQFF. CDR3 coding DNA: TGTGCCAGCAGAGATCTTTCCGGGACAGGGGGCAATGAGCAGTTCTTC.

This clone was observed a single time. V gene TRBV28 combines with J gene TRBJ2-2; TRBD2 matches 16 bases. Germline assignment: CDR1 MDHEN and CDR2 SYDVKM. This CDR3 has 15 amino acids. The V and J ends lost 8 bases and 6 bases, in that order; junction bases with no gene match: 3. In DNA, the CDR3 is TGTGCCAGCCGGGGGACTAGCGGGGGGGCCGGGGAGCTGTTTTTT. Translating gives CASRGTSGGAGELFF.

J is TRBJ1-1 and V is TRBV19; TRBD1 matches at 8 bases. The V and J ends lost 6 bases and 2 bases, in that order; junction bases with no gene match: 5. The CDR3 has 14 residues. Per germline, CDR1 LNHDA and CDR2 SQIVND (reference sequence). The CDR3 DNA is TGTGCCAGTAGGCTAGGGACAGGCAACACTGAAGCTTTCTTT. It encodes CASRLGTGNTEAFF.

This chain links TRBV4-2 with TRBJ2-3; D is unresolved. Germline V gene sequence: CDR1 LGHNA, CDR2 YNFKEQ. The length of the CDR3 is 14 residues. Trimming cost V 6 bases and J 1 base, with 11 bases left between them. The CDR3 bases are TGTGCCAGCAGGGGTAGCCGAGGCACAGATACGCAGTATTTT. Protein: CASRGSRGTDTQYF.

The V call is TRBV6-1, the J call TRBJ1-2, with TRBD1 identical over 9 bases. Trimming removed 0 bases from V and 8 bases from J; junction bases left unmatched: 13. This CDR3 has 17 amino acids. Germline values: CDR1 MNHNS, CDR2 SASEGT. CDR3: CASSEALGQGPGGGYTF. Here the CDR3 DNA reads TGTGCCAGCAGTGAAGCGCTTGGACAGGGGCCGGGCGGGGGCTACACCTTC.

The CDR3 loop is CASSLGGVSNGYTF. DNA for the CDR3: TGCGCCAGCTCCCTGGGGGGGGTTTCGAATGGCTACACCTTC. The J gene is TRBJ1-2, the V gene TRBV5-1, with D tentatively TRBD1 (5 bases). V was cut by 7 bases and J by 6 bases, with 19 bases left in between. CDR3 length: 14 residues. Germline CDR1 is SGHRS and CDR2 is YFSETQ.